This entry describes one T cell receptor beta chain. J was trimmed by 3 bases and V by 4 bases; bases with no gene match: 12. This CDR3 is built from 17 residues. Germline V gene data show CDR1 as SGHNT and CDR2 as YYREEE (reference sequence). Profiled with immunoSEQ multiplex PCR; TCRdb holds only in-frame clones, not every one. The sample lists approximately 26,000 clones; more than 75% were seen once. This sample is drawn from a study of OX40 agonist ivuxolimab in advanced cancers. V usage is TRBV5-4 and J usage is TRBJ2-1; 8 positions agree with TRBD2. Specimen: CD4+ or CD8+ T cells sorted from blood, collected in a trial of the OX40 agonist ivuxolimab. The receptor comes from an adult with an advanced solid tumor such as melanoma, head and neck, liver or kidney cancer. The CDR3 region is CASSPFTAAGDYNEQFF. CDR3 nucleotides: TGTGCCAGCAGCCCCTTTACGGCAGCGGGGGACTACAATGAGCAGTTCTTC.